The clone carrying this TCR beta chain was detected once. No antigen is known for it. Some clones are missing from TCRdb's copy, which holds only in-frame ones; the method was immunoSEQ multiplex PCR. The data contain 120,000 to 150,000 clones, about 90% of them seen just once; the ten biggest clones take up just over 5.5%. These data belong to a study of T cell responses to AZD1222 COVID-19 vaccine. Regarding the study as a whole: Females made up more of the donors, who were largely white British, and clonal diversity may have come out too low. Spike-specific TCR depth and breadth grew after two AZD1222 doses. CD4 TCRs linked to vaccination spanned spike, dominating at 160-218 and 743-854. Only a handful of AZD1222 recipients, more than 5 in all, had baseline seropositivity.

Trimming shortened V by 3 bases and J by 5 bases, and 12 bases separated the two germline ends. Germline V gene lookup returns CDR1 SGHRS and CDR2 YFSETQ. The CDR3 loop spans 14 amino acids. This sequence originates from an adult in good health. V is TRBV5-1 and J is TRBJ1-5; D possibly corresponds to TRBD1 (5 bases). Specimen: peripheral blood, collected on day 0 of AZD1222 vaccination. CDR3 residues: CASSSYRQDQPQHF. The CDR3 nucleotides read TGCGCCAGCAGCTCATACAGGCAGGATCAGCCCCAGCATTTT.